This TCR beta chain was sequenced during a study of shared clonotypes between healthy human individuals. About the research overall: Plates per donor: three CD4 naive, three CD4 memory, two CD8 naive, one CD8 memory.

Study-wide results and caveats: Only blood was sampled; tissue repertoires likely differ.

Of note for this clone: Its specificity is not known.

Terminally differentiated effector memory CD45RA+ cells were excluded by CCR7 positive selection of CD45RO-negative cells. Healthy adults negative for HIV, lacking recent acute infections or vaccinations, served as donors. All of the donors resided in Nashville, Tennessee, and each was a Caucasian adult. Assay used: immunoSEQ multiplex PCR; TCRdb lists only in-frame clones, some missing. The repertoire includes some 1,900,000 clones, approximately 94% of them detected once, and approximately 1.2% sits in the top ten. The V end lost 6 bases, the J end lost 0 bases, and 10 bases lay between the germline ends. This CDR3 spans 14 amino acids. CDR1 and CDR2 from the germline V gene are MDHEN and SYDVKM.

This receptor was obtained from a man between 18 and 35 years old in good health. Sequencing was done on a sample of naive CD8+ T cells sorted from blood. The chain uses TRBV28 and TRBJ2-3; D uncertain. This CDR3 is CASRLTDSTDTQYF. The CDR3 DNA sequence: TGTGCCAGCAGGTTGACTGACAGCACAGATACGCAGTATTTT. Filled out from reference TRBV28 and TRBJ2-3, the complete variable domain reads DVKVTQSSRYLVKRTGEKVFLECVQDMDHENMFWYRQDPGLGLRLIYFSYDVKMKEKGDIPEGYSVSREKKERFSLILESASTNQTSMYLCASRLTDSTDTQYFGPGTRLTVL.